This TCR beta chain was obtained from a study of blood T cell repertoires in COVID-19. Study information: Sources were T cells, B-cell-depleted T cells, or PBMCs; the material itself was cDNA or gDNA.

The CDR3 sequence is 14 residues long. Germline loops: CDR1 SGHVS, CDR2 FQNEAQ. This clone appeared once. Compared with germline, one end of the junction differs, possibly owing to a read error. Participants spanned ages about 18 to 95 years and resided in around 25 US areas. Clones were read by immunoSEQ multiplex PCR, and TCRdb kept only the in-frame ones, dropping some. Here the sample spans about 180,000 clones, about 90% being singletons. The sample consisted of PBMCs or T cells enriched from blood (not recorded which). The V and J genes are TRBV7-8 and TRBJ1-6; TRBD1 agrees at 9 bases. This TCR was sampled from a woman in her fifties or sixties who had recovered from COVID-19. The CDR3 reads CASSVAGQGSPLHF. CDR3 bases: TGTGCCAGCAGCGTAGCGGGACAGGGTTCACCCCTCCACTTT.